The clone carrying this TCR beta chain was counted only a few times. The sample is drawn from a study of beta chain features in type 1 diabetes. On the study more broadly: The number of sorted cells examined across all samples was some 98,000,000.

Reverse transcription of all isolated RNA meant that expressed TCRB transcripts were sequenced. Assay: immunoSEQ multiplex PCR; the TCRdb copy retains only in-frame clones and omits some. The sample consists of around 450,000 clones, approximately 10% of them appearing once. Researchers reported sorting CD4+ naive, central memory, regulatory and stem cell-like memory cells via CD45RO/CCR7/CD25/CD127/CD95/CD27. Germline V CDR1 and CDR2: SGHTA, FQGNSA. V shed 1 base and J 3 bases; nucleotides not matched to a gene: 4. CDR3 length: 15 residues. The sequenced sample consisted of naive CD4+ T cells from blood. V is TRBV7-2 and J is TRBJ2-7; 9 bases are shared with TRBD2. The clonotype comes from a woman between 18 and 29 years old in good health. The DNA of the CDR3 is TGTGCCAGCAGCTTAGGTAGCGGGGGCTACTACGAGCAGTACTTC. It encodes CASSLGSGGYYEQYF.